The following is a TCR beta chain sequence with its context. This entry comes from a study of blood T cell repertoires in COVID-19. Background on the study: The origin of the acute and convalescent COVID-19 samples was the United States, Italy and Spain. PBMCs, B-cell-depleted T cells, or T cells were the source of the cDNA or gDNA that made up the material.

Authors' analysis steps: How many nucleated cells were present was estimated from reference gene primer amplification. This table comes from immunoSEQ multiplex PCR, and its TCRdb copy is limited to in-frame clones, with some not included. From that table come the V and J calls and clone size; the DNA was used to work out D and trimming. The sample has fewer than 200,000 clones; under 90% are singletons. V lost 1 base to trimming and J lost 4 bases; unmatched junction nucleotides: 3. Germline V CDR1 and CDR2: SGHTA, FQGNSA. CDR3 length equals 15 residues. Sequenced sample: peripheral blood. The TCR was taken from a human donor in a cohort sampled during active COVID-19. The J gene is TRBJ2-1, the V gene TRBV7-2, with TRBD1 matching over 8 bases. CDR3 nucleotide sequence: TGTGCCAGCAGCTTAGTACAGGGGGAGTACAATGAGCAGTTCTTC. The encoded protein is CASSLVQGEYNEQFF.